These 27 T cell receptor beta chains came from one sample sequenced in a study of cytomegalovirus exposure and HLA in healthy donors. PCR was performed using 60 Vbeta and 13 Jbeta primers. Clones were sequenced by immunoSEQ multiplex PCR, and TCRdb holds only the in-frame ones, with some missing. The sample holds around 150,000 clones. The sample taken for sequencing was PBMCs. The receptors shown here come from a young man in good health and CMV-seronegative.

For the CDR3, the DNA is TGTGCCAGCTCACCTGGGGGCCGACAGAACACTGAAGCTTTCTTT. It is translated as CASSPGGRQNTEAFF. The V gene is TRBV18, the J gene TRBJ1-1; possible D gene TRBD1, 6 bases. This CDR3 is built from 15 residues. Germline-derived CDR1 and CDR2 are KGHSH and LQKENI. The V end lost 3 bases, the J end lost 1 base, and 12 bases lay between the germline ends.

The chain couples TRBV6-5 to TRBJ2-5; 10 bases fit TRBD1. In germline, CDR1 is MNHEY, CDR2 SVGAGI. Germline trimming cut 6 bases from V and 5 bases from J; bases unmatched to any gene: 6. The CDR3 has 14 residues. CDR3 coding DNA: TGTGCCAGCAGCCGGGACAGGGGTCGGGAGACCCAGTACTTC. Its translation is CASSRDRGRETQYF.

The chain uses TRBV18 and TRBJ1-1; D gene uncertain. Germline CDR1 reads KGHSH; CDR2 reads LQKENI. The germline V and J ends were trimmed by 3 bases and 0 bases, with 14 bases remaining between them. CDR3 length: 16 amino acids. The CDR3 nucleotides read TGTGCCAGCTCACCGAGGGAAGGAGCAATGAACACTGAAGCTTTCTTT. Its translation is CASSPREGAMNTEAFF.

The rearrangement uses TRBV11-3 and TRBJ1-5; no reliable D call. This CDR3 is 13 amino acids long. Germline V lookup: CDR1 SGHNT, CDR2 YENEEA. With 0 bases removed from V and 7 bases from J, the gap between germline ends came to 7 bases. CDR3 sequence (DNA): TGTGCCAGCAGCTTAGATGAGGAACAGCCCCAGCATTTT. Protein product: CASSLDEEQPQHF.

The chain links TRBV11-3 to TRBJ2-1, with 10 bases identical to TRBD2. This CDR3 spans 17 amino acids. With 2 bases clipped from V and 5 bases from J, the junction kept 9 bases outside the gene matches. Germline assignment: CDR1 SGHNT and CDR2 YENEEA. The CDR3 sequence is CASSLTLTSGTNNEQFF. Here the CDR3 DNA reads TGTGCCAGCAGCTTAACCCTTACTAGCGGGACGAACAATGAGCAGTTCTTC.

The rearrangement uses TRBV29-1 and TRBJ2-1, with a possible D match to TRBD2 (6 bases). V dropped 6 bases and J dropped 2 bases, with 14 bases sitting between them. The CDR3 contains 14 residues. CDR1 and CDR2 (germline): SQVTM, ANQGSEA. The CDR3 DNA follows: TGCAGCGTACTCTTTGGAGGGCCCTACAATGAGCAGTTCTTC. This translates into CSVLFGGPYNEQFF.

This chain links TRBV6-6 with TRBJ1-2, with TRBD1 as a possible D gene (5 bases). CDR1 is MNHNY and CDR2 is SVGAGI in the germline V gene (reference sequence). The CDR3 totals 13 residues. Trimming shortened V by 4 bases and J by 4 bases, and 10 bases separated the two germline ends. The CDR3 reads CASSSTGFYGYTF. The CDR3 DNA reads TGTGCCAGCAGTTCAACAGGTTTCTATGGCTACACCTTC.

DNA for the CDR3: TGTGCCAGCAGCCCTCGGGGTGGTAGCGGGAGGGATGAGCAGTTCTTC. It encodes CASSPRGGSGRDEQFF. The genes are TRBV7-9 and TRBJ2-1, with 11 bases fitting TRBD2. The ends lost 5 bases at V and 8 bases at J; junction bases unmatched: 11. There are 16 residues in the CDR3. Germline lookup yields CDR1 SEHNR and CDR2 FQNEAQ (reference sequence).

The J gene is TRBJ1-1, the V gene TRBV7-6, with a tentative D call TRBD1 (5 bases). Looked up from germline, CDR1 is SGHVS and CDR2 is FNYEAQ. The germline V and J ends were trimmed by 4 bases and 6 bases, with 18 bases remaining between them. The CDR3 spans 15 residues. The CDR3 DNA sequence: TGTGCCAGCAGCTATGGACCTACAGGTCACCCTGAAGCTTTCTTT. Amino acid sequence: CASSYGPTGHPEAFF.

The genes are TRBV11-2 and TRBJ1-3; 7 bases are a match to TRBD1. Trimming cost V 5 bases and J 4 bases; bases outside gene matches: 5. This CDR3 comprises 14 residues. Germline V gene sequence: CDR1 SGHAT, CDR2 FQNNGV. CDR3 residues: CASSLDRVGNTIYF. The DNA for the CDR3 is TGTGCCAGCAGCCTCGACAGGGTCGGAAACACCATATATTTT.

The CDR3 region is CASSSGLTSTDTQYF. CDR3 DNA sequence: TGCGCCAGCAGCTCGGGACTAACTAGCACAGATACGCAGTATTTT. The chain combines TRBV5-1 with TRBJ2-3, with 7 bases fitting TRBD2. The J segment lost 0 bases and the V segment lost 3 bases, leaving 4 bases of the junction unmatched. Germline V gene lookup returns CDR1 SGHRS and CDR2 YFSETQ. The CDR3 length is 15 residues.

This sequence joins TRBV19 and TRBJ1-5; D unresolved. The CDR3 has 16 residues. Germline assignment: CDR1 LNHDA and CDR2 SQIVND (reference sequence). Trimming removed 6 bases at V and 0 bases at J, with 15 bases between. The CDR3 region is CASSYPPAYSNQPQHF. In DNA, the CDR3 is TGTGCCAGTAGCTACCCCCCAGCGTATAGCAATCAGCCCCAGCATTTT.

The chain has TRBV23-1 and TRBJ2-1; 8 positions agree with TRBD2. TRBV23-1 is flagged as an ORF with uncertain function. The length of the CDR3 is 15 residues. V shed 2 bases, J shed 9 bases, and the junction held 9 bases outside the gene matches. DNA for the CDR3: TGCGCCAGCAGTCAAGAGGGACTAGGAGAAAGTGAGCAGTTCTTC. It yields the protein CASSQEGLGESEQFF.

The J gene is TRBJ2-3, the V gene TRBV11-1, with no clear D. Germline assignment: CDR1 SGHAT and CDR2 FQDESV (reference sequence). The CDR3 has 15 amino acids. Deletions cut 5 bases from V and 1 base from J, with 13 bases between. The CDR3 DNA sequence: TGTGCCAGCAGCCCATCCCTAGTTGGCACAGATACGCAGTATTTT. Translation gives CASSPSLVGTDTQYF.

This sequence joins TRBV10-1 and TRBJ1-1, with 8 bases lining up with TRBD1. The CDR3 runs to 13 residues. Trimming removed 6 bases from V and 5 bases from J; junction bases left unmatched: 5. Per the germline V gene, CDR1 is WNHNN and CDR2 is SYGVQD (reference sequence). In DNA form, the CDR3 reads TGCGCCAGCAGCTCAGGGGGCAGGACTGAAGCTTTCTTT. As protein: CASSSGGRTEAFF.

The chain employs TRBV9 and TRBJ2-2; no firm D call. From germline, CDR1 is SGDLS and CDR2 YYNGEE. The V and J ends lost 3 bases and 4 bases respectively, with 4 bases between them. The CDR3 has 12 amino acids. CDR3 amino acids: CASSGLTGELFF. Written as DNA, the CDR3 is TGTGCCAGCAGCGGGCTCACCGGGGAGCTGTTTTTT.

The V call is TRBV5-4, the J call TRBJ1-4, with 10 bases lining up with TRBD1. Germline V CDR1 and CDR2: SGHNT, YYREEE (reference sequence). The CDR3 consists of 17 residues. After removal of 4 bases from V and 0 bases from J, the junction contained 6 bases not matched to a gene. The CDR3 loop is CASSGGTGESTNEKLFF. The CDR3 bases are TGTGCCAGCAGCGGCGGGACAGGGGAATCAACTAATGAAAAACTGTTTTTT.

V is TRBV15 and J is TRBJ2-2; TRBD2 might be the D (5 bases). CDR1 and CDR2 (germline): LNHNV, YYDKDF (reference sequence). The CDR3 is 15 amino acids. Trimming left V 1 base short and J 5 bases short, with 11 bases between. The CDR3 sequence is CATSRGGGGTGELFF. CDR3 DNA: TGTGCCACCAGCAGAGGAGGAGGCGGTACCGGGGAGCTGTTTTTT.

This chain joins TRBV28 and TRBJ2-7; a possible D gene is TRBD1 (5 bases). This CDR3 has 14 amino acids. Trimming removed 5 bases from V and 1 base from J, with 12 bases in between. From germline, CDR1 is MDHEN and CDR2 SYDVKM. CDR3: CASSPPTVSYEQYF. The CDR3 bases are TGTGCCAGCAGTCCCCCGACAGTTTCCTACGAGCAGTACTTC. Variable domain in full (rest from reference TRBV28 and TRBJ2-7): DVKVTQSSRYLVKRTGEKVFLECVQDMDHENMFWYRQDPGLGLRLIYFSYDVKMKEKGDIPEGYSVSREKKERFSLILESASTNQTSMYLCASSPPTVSYEQYFGPGTRLTVT.

The J gene is TRBJ1-1, the V gene TRBV19; D not certain. CDR3 length equals 14 residues. Per germline, CDR1 LNHDA and CDR2 SQIVND (reference sequence). The V gene lost 5 bases and the J gene lost 1 base, with 11 bases spanning the gap. The CDR3 coding sequence is TGTGCCAGTAGTCCCGGACTGGGGAACACTGAAGCTTTCTTT. Its protein product is CASSPGLGNTEAFF.

The chain has TRBV10-2 and TRBJ2-3; tentatively, D is TRBD1 (6 bases). This CDR3 spans 12 amino acids. Looked up from germline, CDR1 is WSHSY and CDR2 is SAAADI. The ends were cut back, 7 bases at V and 6 bases at J, with 11 bases in the middle. CDR3 sequence: CASTRRGDTQYF. The DNA of the CDR3 is TGCGCCAGCACCCGAAGGGGGGATACGCAGTATTTT.

Written as DNA, the CDR3 is TGTGCCGGCGGGGGAGGGAGGAGTAAGGAAAAACTGTTTTTT. This sequence encodes CAGGGGRSKEKLFF. This rearrangement joins TRBV6-1 to TRBJ1-4; D might be TRBD1 (5 bases). Per the germline V gene, CDR1 is MNHNS and CDR2 is SASEGT. This CDR3 is 14 amino acids long. Trimming took off 11 bases at V and 8 bases at J, with 21 bases between the two ends.

A note on this clone: The junction shows a germline mismatch at one end, possibly a read error. Other DNA sequences within the sample encode an identical CDR3. The V call is TRBV11-2, the J call TRBJ1-2; no clear D. The CDR3 covers 13 residues. Germline-derived CDR1 and CDR2 are SGHAT and FQNNGV. CDR3 region: CASSLEGSTGYTF. The CDR3 DNA reads TGCGCCAGCAGCTTAGAGGGCAGTACCGGCTACACCTTC.

The chain recombines TRBV2 with TRBJ2-1, with 10 positions matching TRBD2. Germline V gene lookup returns CDR1 SNHLY and CDR2 FYNNEI. After removal of 0 bases from V and 8 bases from J, the junction contained 7 bases not matched to a gene. The CDR3 has 16 residues. CDR3 loop: CASSEAGLAGVDEQFF. CDR3 nucleotide sequence: TGTGCCAGCAGTGAAGCGGGGCTAGCGGGAGTCGATGAGCAGTTCTTC.

The V and J genes are TRBV5-1 and TRBJ2-7, with 11 bases matching TRBD2. The CDR3 is made up of 18 amino acids. Germline CDR1 and CDR2: SGHRS and YFSETQ. Trimming took 4 bases from V and 4 from J; bases not matched to a gene: 16. The CDR3 sequence: CASSTRTSGPRGLYEQYF. The CDR3 DNA reads TGCGCCAGCAGCACACGGACTAGCGGGCCCCGAGGACTTTACGAGCAGTACTTC.

As DNA, the CDR3 is TGTGCCAGCAGTGTGTTACAAACTAATGAAAAACTGTTTTTT. Protein product: CASSVLQTNEKLFF. The chain links TRBV2 to TRBJ1-4; D remains unclear. The V and J ends lost 4 bases and 1 base respectively, with 7 bases between them. The germline CDR1 and CDR2 sequences are SNHLY and FYNNEI. The CDR3 extends over 14 amino acids.

The chain couples TRBV2 to TRBJ2-7; maybe TRBD2 (6 bases). The length of the CDR3 is 12 residues. Germline loops: CDR1 SNHLY, CDR2 FYNNEI. The ends were cut back, 8 bases at V and 1 base at J, with 9 bases in the middle. CDR3: CASHRGSYEQYF. The CDR3 DNA reads as TGTGCCAGCCACCGGGGGTCCTACGAGCAGTACTTC.